This T cell receptor (beta chain) derives from a study of blood T cell repertoires in COVID-19. Study overall: The cDNA or gDNA used as material had been derived from T cells, B-cell-depleted T cells, or PBMCs.

Study processing details: Amplification with reference gene primers provided the estimates of nucleated cell counts. Profiled with immunoSEQ multiplex PCR; TCRdb holds only in-frame clones, not every one. The DNA was the basis for D and trimming; V, J and clone size are from that table. This repertoire shows roughly 30,000 clones, nearly 90% found once; its top ten account for approximately 7.9%. The CDR3 has 18 amino acids. Germline V lookup: CDR1 SGHVS, CDR2 FNYEAQ. V lost 0 bases to trimming and J lost 8 bases; unmatched junction nucleotides: 10. What was sequenced was peripheral blood. This receptor was obtained from a man between 60 and 75 years old with COVID-19, enrolled during active disease. The chain links TRBV7-6 to TRBJ2-1; 13 nucleotides line up with TRBD2. The CDR3 DNA is TGTGCCAGCAGCTTAGCCCCGGGACTAGCGGGGCTATTGGATGAGCAGTTCTTC. The encoded protein is CASSLAPGLAGLLDEQFF.